The sequence of this T cell receptor beta chain was determined in a study of PD-L1 blockade in urothelial cancer. Study-wide background: Median T cell yield per blood sample was 120,000 to 150,000 cells. Study-wide findings and caveats: Survival was better when pretreatment blood TCR clonality fell below the median.

A note on this clone: The antigen remains unidentified.

Generated by immunoSEQ multiplex PCR, the TCRdb table keeps only in-frame clones and is missing some. The sample has approximately 120,000 clones; 86% are singletons. Germline assignment: CDR1 SGHTA and CDR2 FQGNSA. The length of the CDR3 is 16 residues. V was clipped by 2 bases and J by 2 bases, with 14 bases between them. Regarding time point: peripheral blood 6 weeks after treatment start. Pretreatment and on-treatment blood mononuclear cell samples were taken, totaling between 1 and 8 time points per patient. Sequenced here: PBMCs, sampled around atezolizumab (anti-PD-L1) treatment. V gene TRBV7-2 combines with J gene TRBJ2-3; possible D gene TRBD2, 6 bases. This clonotype was obtained from a man aged 45 to 65 with urothelial cancer. CDR3 sequence: CASSLSTGVTTDTQYF. DNA for the CDR3: TGTGCCAGCAGCTTATCGACGGGAGTAACCACAGATACGCAGTATTTT. The full variable domain, its missing parts supplied by reference TRBV7-2 and TRBJ2-3, is GAGVSQSPSNKVTEKGKDVELRCDPISGHTALYWYRQSLGQGLEFLIYFQGNSAPDKSGLPSDRFSAERTGGSVSTLTIQRTQQEDSAVYLCASSLSTGVTTDTQYFGPGTRLTVL.